The entry below gives a single T cell receptor (beta chain) sequence along with its context. This clone was counted a single time. Its antigen specificity is not known. No base quality values were provided; no much bigger clone lies one nucleotide off. The data were obtained in a study of cytomegalovirus exposure and HLA in healthy donors (dated by TCRdb to 2017 to 2019). As for the study more broadly: According to an earlier analysis of several hundred of the donors, about 180 million T cells yielded 90 million to 140 million unique TCR beta sequences and 250 to 350 Gb of sequence data. Roughly 300 gigabases of sequencing data and 78 million or so unique TCR sequences were included in an early release covering several hundred HLA-typed donors. Donor age, sex, ethnicity and CMV serostatus were compiled alongside the repertoire data. A later genetic analysis took genome-wide SNP genotypes for about 55% of the 666 donors and used that subset as a discovery cohort. Four to six DR-DQ haplotypes were handled as single units for association and clustering, since linkage in the cohort was strong. A later analysis re-examined previously published TCR beta repertoires from 610 or so donors and added high-resolution HLA genotyping to investigate patterns of TCR occurrence. An earlier analysis of around 580 of the donors used high-throughput TCR beta sequencing to judge whether each TCR beta V gene segment behaved as functional or pseudogenic. Class I and class II HLA loci were covered by the typing at four-digit resolution. The study aimed to test whether signatures of past pathogen exposure could be identified by cataloging public T cell receptors. Of the approximately 400 genotyped donors, 80% to 90% were placed in the genetic ancestry cluster associated with self-reported Caucasian donors. In addition to the first cohort of 666 subjects, a separate validation cohort of over 90 different subjects was used. The T cell repertoires of around 670 subjects were profiled by immunosequencing and related to cytomegalovirus serostatus. Every discovery cohort repertoire had been produced on one sequencing platform. Typing coverage varied by locus: about 620-630 donors for A, B, C, DRB1 and DQB1; roughly 520 for DQA1; over 600 for DPA1; about 450 for DPB1. The later analysis used no new phenotypic data to find candidate immune exposures, relying instead on TCR beta sequences and their occurrence across donors. To predict cytomegalovirus infection status, the study combined high-throughput TCR immunosequencing, statistical association of individual TCRs with disease status, and machine learning. On average, around 230,000 unique TCR beta nucleotide sequences were sequenced per donor among more than 350 genotyped donors of the cohort, with 15% to 20% of those sequences being non-productive.

Measured from the cysteine to the phenylalanine, the CDR3 is 16 residues long. Of the read, only the CDR3 DNA is kept; its 48 bases are in frame from base 1. After removal of 5 bases from V and 5 bases from J, the junction retains 7 bases not matched to a gene. As encoded in the germline V gene, CDR1 is SGHTA while CDR2 is FQGTGA. The cohort consisted of some 730 healthy bone marrow donors. At the time of sampling, every cohort member was nominally healthy, though immune exposures that went unrecorded were likely present. The donor tested CMV seropositive, placing the donor among the 250 to 300 seropositive members of the cohort. Every donor gave a peripheral blood sample, and the peripheral blood mononuclear cells from that sample were used for TCR beta sequencing. Genomic DNA extraction from the blood cell samples was performed with the Qiagen DNeasy Blood Extraction Kit. Library method: the immunoSEQ multiplex PCR assay. The multiplex PCR relied on a mix of 60 forward primers for TCR Vbeta segments and 13 reverse primers for TCR Jbeta segments. Amplification of the CDR3 region of rearranged TCR beta genes was performed with a multiplex PCR assay on genomic DNA. The amplified TCR beta libraries were sequenced on the Illumina HiSeq System as 87-base-pair reads. Turning to the authors' computational methods: A later analysis counted 65 million to 90 million unique TCR beta chains across the 666 repertoires, and around 9.9 million of these chains were shared by at least two donors. A nearest-neighbor algorithm error-corrected the raw reads and collapsed the reads into unique sequences, merging closely related sequences to remove PCR and sequencing errors. V, D and J gene segments were assigned by aligning CDR3 sequences to IMGT reference sequences. For a sequence to be retained, a match of at least six nucleotides to both a V gene segment and a J gene segment was required. A rearrangement was called productive if the CDR3 had no stop codons and remained in frame with V and J, and every other rearrangement was called non-productive. Following IMGT convention, CDR3 was defined as the stretch from the second conserved V-encoded cysteine up to the conserved J-encoded phenylalanine. The earlier analysis of some 550 of the donors excluded any sequence lacking an unambiguous match to a single V gene segment. In an earlier analysis of approximately 560 of the donors, a V segment was called functional when productive rearrangements were above 56.7%, and segregating when the standard deviation between donors exceeded 5%. A statistical classification framework was built for diagnosing cytomegalovirus status from the catalog of TCR beta chain sequences. A later analysis assigned V and J genes by comparing TCR nucleotide sequences with IMGT/GENE-DB human TR gene sequences. A later analysis assigned CDR3 sequences and most-parsimonious VDJ recombination scenarios with the TCRdist pipeline. In a later analysis, each TCR beta chain was defined by its CDR3 amino acid sequence together with its V-gene family, and reads without a unique V-gene family were excluded. As a way to deal with suspected cross-contamination and a sequencing artifact, a later analysis dropped 500 to 700 nucleotide sequences that were highly shared and had low generation probability. A later analysis calculated a clonal expansion index for each public chain from normalized within-repertoire ranks of inferred template counts. In a later analysis, generation probabilities were computed using a VDJ recombination model fitted to out-of-frame rearrangements, and the results were checked against IGoR. In a later analysis, hypergeometric tests were used to score TCR-TCR, TCR-HLA and TCR-CMV co-occurrence, with a repertoire-size bias correction applied to TCR pairs. To estimate false discovery rates, a later analysis permuted the HLA or CMV assignments 20 times. In a later analysis, co-occurring TCRs were grouped using DBSCAN, with TCRdist sequence similarity added in when clustering inside HLA-allele-positive subsets. For co-occurrence clustering, repertoires with fewer than 30,000 or more than 120,000 public chains were excluded, along with 5 or 6 repertoires with anomalous nucleotide sharing. Not all clones reach the TCRdb copy of this immuneACCESS table, which keeps in-frame sequences only. Checked studies attribute under half of the gap to unresolved V genes and leave the rest unexplained. V and J calls and clone size follow that table, whereas D and trimming were derived from the DNA. Counted in this sample were about 260,000 clones; around four fifths of them appeared once. Roughly 2% of the sample goes to the ten largest clones.

What the authors observed across the whole study: In an earlier analysis of 587 of the donors, most TCR beta V segments were observed in productive rearrangements about 90% or about 30% of the time, broadly matching IMGT annotations. Assigning TCR associations to individual alleles was difficult when HLA alleles, especially DR and DQ, strongly co-occurred. In both the original and validation cohorts, the classifier was reported to diagnose cytomegalovirus status with high specificity and sensitivity. Presence/absence analyses assumed roughly uniform sequencing depth across donors, an assumption that may not hold. A further reported finding was that TCR beta sequences accurately predicted the HLA-A and HLA-B alleles for most subjects in the first cohort. In vitro tests confirmed that a few of the cytomegalovirus-associated TCR beta chains recognize cytomegalovirus antigens. The authors suggested that the approach could potentially be extended to other disease states and immunological phenotypes. Because counts were too low, 15 or so rarely observed V segments, including chromosome 9 orphons, were excluded from the earlier analysis of under 650 of the donors. A later genetic analysis associated a missense DCLRE1C variant with V-gene and J-gene trimming of TCR beta chains, and an independent cohort replicated the association. Across donors, most TCR sequences were observed very rarely, whereas some public TCRs were present in many individuals. The 87-base-pair reads could not distinguish some IMGT-functional V segments, including TRBV6-2 and TRBV6-3, so those segments were excluded. In a later analysis, TCR association rates were found to vary across HLA loci, with the most associated TCRs seen for DRB1 alleles and the fewest for HLA-C alleles. For the cohort, immune exposure information was limited to CMV serostatus. This cohort had only TCR beta chains sequenced, and the lack of alpha or paired-chain data limited which features could be detected. In a later analysis, 16,951 TCR beta sequences were associated with specific HLA alleles at a false discovery rate of 0.05. In a later genetic analysis, fewer N-insertions in productive TCRs were reported among donors in an Asian-associated ancestry cluster than the roughly 700-donor mean. Because HLA typing was missing for some donors at each locus, association tests included only the typed subset. In a later analysis, several top co-occurrence clusters were reported to appear linked to parvovirus B19, influenza, CMV and Epstein-Barr virus. A total of about 150 TCR beta chains were listed by the study as associated with cytomegalovirus. In a later analysis, HLA-associated TCR beta chains showed more clonal expansion and lower generation probabilities than non-associated chains that were equally common. A cluster of highly shared sequence variants was judged likely to be a technical artifact of the sequencing pipeline. In a later analysis, most CMV-associated TCR beta chains were found to appear HLA-restricted, with HLA associations seemingly driven largely by CMV exposure. Correlated functional status among segregating V segments might reflect linkage disequilibrium, but an unknown experimental factor could not be ruled out.

The sample consisted of PBMCs. The sequence is built from TRBV7-3 and TRBJ2-2; 11 junctional bases match TRBD2. This clonotype originated in a woman aged 35 to 49 in good health and CMV-seropositive. The CDR3 region reads CASSPGGLAATGELFF. In nucleotides, the sequence is TGTGCCAGCAGCCCGGGGGGACTAGCGGCTACCGGGGAGCTGTTTTTT. Reference TRBV7-3 and TRBJ2-2 proteins supply the regions before and after the CDR3; the full variable domain is: GAGVSQTPSNKVTEKGKYVELRCDPISGHTALYWYRQSLGQGPEFLIYFQGTGAADDSGLPNDRFFAVRPEGSVSTLKIQRTERGDSAVYLCASSPGGLAATGELFFGEGSRLTVL.